This note documents a single TCR beta chain sequence. The antigen remains unidentified. These data come from a study of T cells after yellow fever vaccination. Study background: Preparation used SMART-Seq v4 Ultra Low Input for the low-cell-number fractions.

Findings and limits, study-wide: By day 5 rather than day 15, the secondary response had peaked, though it was weaker. Most clones from primary vaccination were detected again post-booster (roughly 96% CD4, 88% CD8).

Germline-derived CDR1 and CDR2 are SQVTM and ANQGSEA. Trimming stripped 0 bases from V and 6 bases from J, with 15 bases between. The CDR3 consists of 15 residues. A universal primer site and UMIs were added as TCR cDNA was made by 5'RACE template switching. TCRdb re-analysed the 5' RACE reads in MiXCR, keeping a single row per CDR3 protein. The sample includes 550,000 to 750,000 distinct CDR3 sequences, approximately 12% of them seen just once. J is TRBJ2-1 and V is TRBV29-1; D possibly corresponds to TRBD2 (5 bases). The source material was PBMCs, sampled on the day of the yellow fever booster vaccination. The sequence was collected from a man younger than 45 who received the YFV17D yellow fever vaccine. CDR3 DNA sequence: TGCAGCGTTGAAGAATGGGAGAAGAGGCCCAATGAGCAGTTCTTC. This gives the protein CSVEEWEKRPNEQFF.